This T cell receptor (beta chain) was retrieved from a study of T cell responses to AZD1222 COVID-19 vaccine. Study as a whole: Whether given at about 4 or about 12 weeks, second doses were pooled.

This CDR3 spans 15 amino acids. Germline V gives CDR1 LGHDT, CDR2 YNNKEL (reference sequence). Trimming stripped 4 bases from V and 3 bases from J, with 13 bases between. The method was immunoSEQ multiplex PCR; TCRdb's version includes in-frame clones alone and lacks a portion of them. The sample includes under 130,000 clones, around 90% of them seen just once. V usage is TRBV3-1 (or the pseudogene TRBV3-2) and J usage is TRBJ1-5; D gene ambiguous. The starting material was peripheral blood, obtained on day 0 of AZD1222 vaccination. The clonotype was recovered from an adult in good health. CDR3 nucleotides: TGTGCCAGCAGCCTTGAACCGGGTTTCAATCAGCCCCAGCATTTT. It is translated as CASSLEPGFNQPQHF.